These T cell receptor beta chains were read from a single sample in a study of blood T cell repertoires in COVID-19. Some clones are missing from TCRdb's copy, which holds only in-frame ones; the method was immunoSEQ multiplex PCR. The data contain 280,000 or so clones, 90% of them singletons. Sequencing input: PBMCs or T cells enriched from blood (not recorded which). Receptors were obtained from a woman between 18 and 30 years old with acute COVID-19. Each CDR3 is given with its conserved first and last residue. D genes are given only for firm matches. Not every row has a clone size; where given, it reads once, few, many or a size class.

J | D | size | V | DNA | CDR3
TRBJ2-7 | TRBD1 | once | TRBV4-1 | TGCGCCAGCAGCCAAGTACAGGGGGAAACCTACGAGCAGTACTTC | CASSQVQGETYEQYF
TRBJ1-5 | NA | NA | TRBV27 | TGTGCCAGCAGTTGGACGGGATATCAGCCCCAGCATTTT | CASSWTGYQPQHF
TRBJ2-3 | TRBD2 | NA | TRBV27 | TGTGCCAGCAGCGAAAGAGCGGGAGCCACAGATACGCAGTATTTT | CASSERAGATDTQYF
TRBJ2-7 | NA | NA | TRBV11-2 | TGTGCCAGCAGCTTAGAGGCCGGAGCCTACGAGCAGTACTTC | CASSLEAGAYEQYF
TRBJ2-3 | TRBD1 | NA | TRBV19 | TGTGCCAGTAGCACGGACAGGGGAGATACGCAGTATTTT | CASSTDRGDTQYF
TRBJ2-6 | NA | few | TRBV3-1/TRBV3-2 | TGTGCCAGCAGCCAAGGACGGGCTGGGGCCAACGTCCTGACTTTC | CASSQGRAGANVLTF
TRBJ2-3 | TRBD2 | NA | TRBV18 | TGTGCCAGCTCACCCTTTTATGGCGGGAGGGCAGTCACAGATACGCAGTATTTT | CASSPFYGGRAVTDTQYF
TRBJ2-7 | TRBD2 | NA | TRBV5-4 | TGTGCCAGCAGCTTGGACAGCGGGGTCTACGAGCAGTACTTC | CASSLDSGVYEQYF
TRBJ1-2 | NA | NA | TRBV3-1/TRBV3-2 | TGTGCCAGCAGCCAATTTCAGGGTGGCTATGGCTACACCTTC | CASSQFQGGYGYTF
TRBJ1-4 | TRBD1 | NA | TRBV4-1 | TGCGCCAGCAGCCAAGGCCTCTCCGGGACAGGAAATGAAAAACTGTTTTTT | CASSQGLSGTGNEKLFF
TRBJ1-5 | NA | once | TRBV19 | TGTGCCAGTAGTATGGCTTTCTCTAGCAATCAGCCCCAGCATTTT | CASSMAFSSNQPQHF
TRBJ1-4 | NA | NA | TRBV6-2/TRBV6-3 | TGTGCCAGCAGTCACTACGAAACAGCGGGTAATGAAAAACTGTTTTTT | CASSHYETAGNEKLFF
TRBJ2-5 | TRBD2 | NA | TRBV6-6 | TGTGCCAGCAGGTACTATTGGGCGGGAGAAGAGACCCAGTACTTC | CASRYYWAGEETQYF
TRBJ1-5 | NA | NA | TRBV30 | TGTGCCTGGAGTCCAGGGGTCAATCAGCCCCAGCATTTT | CAWSPGVNQPQHF
TRBJ1-4 | NA | NA | TRBV24-1 | TGTGCCACTTTTCAGACATGGAATGAAAAACTGTTTTTT | CATFQTWNEKLFF
TRBJ2-1 | NA | NA | TRBV5-1 | TGCGCCAGCAGGCCCCTTGGAGCGTACAATGAGCAGTTCTTC | CASRPLGAYNEQFF
TRBJ2-1 | TRBD2 | NA | TRBV11-2 | TGTGCCAGCAGCCGAACTAGCGGGAGCTCCTACAATGAGCAGTTCTTC | CASSRTSGSSYNEQFF
TRBJ2-7 | TRBD2 | NA | TRBV10-3 | TGTGCCATCAGGGGGACTAGTACCCCATCCTACGAGCAGTACTTC | CAIRGTSTPSYEQYF
TRBJ2-7 | TRBD2 | NA | TRBV30 | TGTGCCTGGACTAACTGGGAGGGCGGCTCCTACGAGCAGTACTTC | CAWTNWEGGSYEQYF
TRBJ2-5 | NA | NA | TRBV29-1 | TGCAGCGTTGAAGTTGGGCCCCAAGAGACCCAGTACTTC | CSVEVGPQETQYF
TRBJ2-7 | TRBD1 | NA | TRBV19 | TGTGCCAGTAGTACGGGACAGGGGGGCGAGCAGTACTTC | CASSTGQGGEQYF
TRBJ2-1 | TRBD2 | NA | TRBV7-9 | TGTGCCAGCAGCACAGAGGGGGGCTTTCGGCGGGGGGCCCCCGTCAATGAGCAGTTCTTC | CASSTEGGFRRGAPVNEQFF
TRBJ1-2 | TRBD1 | NA | TRBV29-1 | TGCAGCCCTAGATTGGGACAGGGGGCTCCAGCTAACTATGGCTACACCTTC | CSPRLGQGAPANYGYTF
TRBJ1-2 | NA | NA | TRBV9 | TGTGCCAGCAGCGTAGCCGGCGGCTATGGCTACACCTTC | CASSVAGGYGYTF
TRBJ2-2 | TRBD1 | once | TRBV30 | TGTGCCTGGACAGGGGGTTGGACCGGGGAGCTGTTTTTT | CAWTGGWTGELFF
TRBJ1-5 | TRBD1 | NA | TRBV15 | TGTGCCACCAGCGCTCGGACAGGGAGGGGTCAGCCCCAGCATTTT | CATSARTGRGQPQHF
TRBJ2-1 | NA | NA | TRBV14 | TGTGCCAGCAGCCAAGCTAGGACCTACAATGAGCAGTTCTTC | CASSQARTYNEQFF
TRBJ2-3 | TRBD2 | once | TRBV6-2/TRBV6-3 | TGTGCCAGCAGTAGAAACGGGACTAGTGTTCTTGCAGATACGCAGTATTTT | CASSRNGTSVLADTQYF
TRBJ2-3 | NA | NA | TRBV6-1 | TGTGCCAGCAGTGATAATTTTAGATTGCCCACAGATACGCAGTATTTT | CASSDNFRLPTDTQYF
TRBJ1-1 | NA | NA | TRBV4-3 | TGCGCCAGCAGCCAAGATTTAGGGGGGGTACGAGCTTTCTTT | CASSQDLGGVRAFF
TRBJ1-1 | NA | NA | TRBV20-1 | TGCAGTGCTAGCCCGACAGTTGAAGCTTTCTTT | CSASPTVEAFF
TRBJ1-1 | NA | NA | TRBV5-1 | TGCGCCAGCAGCCAGGGCAGTGGGGCTGAAGCTTTCTTT | CASSQGSGAEAFF
TRBJ1-2 | NA | few | TRBV2 | TGTGCCAGCAACATACCACCCTCCTATGGCTACACCTTC | CASNIPPSYGYTF
TRBJ2-3 | TRBD2 | few | TRBV5-6 | TGTGCCAGCAGCTATACTAGCGGGAGGGCGGGAGATACGCAGTATTTT | CASSYTSGRAGDTQYF
TRBJ1-2 | NA | NA | TRBV4-1 | TGCGCCAGCAGCCCGCGCTATCCGGACAGAACGCACTATGGCTACACCTTC | CASSPRYPDRTHYGYTF
TRBJ2-1 | TRBD2 | NA | TRBV3-1/TRBV3-2 | TGTGCCAGCAGCCAAGCCTCGGGACTAGGGGCCCTCAATGAGCAGTTCTTC | CASSQASGLGALNEQFF
TRBJ1-4 | NA | once | TRBV10-1 | TGCGCCAGCAGTGGGATCGGACAGCCACCAACTAATGAAAAACTGTTTTTT | CASSGIGQPPTNEKLFF
TRBJ1-5 | TRBD1 | NA | TRBV28 | TGTGCCAGCAGTTTATGGGCGACAGGGGTTAAGGGTAATCAGCCCCAGCATTTT | CASSLWATGVKGNQPQHF
TRBJ1-4 | NA | NA | TRBV19 | TGTGCCAGTAGTATTCGGCAGGGAGGTGAAAAACTGTTTTTT | CASSIRQGGEKLFF
TRBJ2-1 | NA | NA | TRBV5-1 | TGCGCCAGCAGCTTTGGCTTTGGCTCCTACAATGAGCAGTTCTTC | CASSFGFGSYNEQFF
TRBJ1-5 | NA | NA | TRBV19 | TGTGCCAGTAGTATAGATCTAGGTCCCCAGCATTTT | CASSIDLGPQHF
TRBJ2-7 | TRBD2 | NA | TRBV14 | TGTGCCAGCAGCCAAGATATCCGGGCTAGCGGGCCATCCTACGAGCAGTACTTC | CASSQDIRASGPSYEQYF
TRBJ2-1 | TRBD2 | NA | TRBV18 | TGTGCCAGCTCACCAATTCGAACTAGCGGGATTTCGGGAAGCTCCTACAATGAGCAGTTCTTC | CASSPIRTSGISGSSYNEQFF
TRBJ2-3 | TRBD2 | NA | TRBV19 | TGTGCCAGTAGCCATATCGACTACGCGGGAGCGGCCCCCCATACGCAGTATTTT | CASSHIDYAGAAPHTQYF
TRBJ1-5 | NA | NA | TRBV19 | TGTGCCAGTAGTGAGGGTCCTCCTCATAGCAATCAGCCCCAGCATTTT | CASSEGPPHSNQPQHF
TRBJ2-1 | NA | NA | TRBV6-2/TRBV6-3 | TGTGCCAGCAGTTACCGAGACAGCCCTAGAGATGAGCAGTTCTTC | CASSYRDSPRDEQFF
TRBJ2-2 | TRBD2 | NA | TRBV3-1/TRBV3-2 | TGTGCCACGAGACTAGCGGGAGGGCCTAGCGGGGAGCTGTTTTTT | CATRLAGGPSGELFF
TRBJ2-1 | TRBD2 | NA | TRBV29-1 | TGCAGCGCTGACTATCTAGCGGGAGTCGATGAGCAGTTCTTC | CSADYLAGVDEQFF
TRBJ1-1 | TRBD1 | once | TRBV5-4 | TGTGCCAGCAGCTTCGACAGGGGGAACACTGAAGCTTTCTTT | CASSFDRGNTEAFF
TRBJ2-1 | TRBD2 | once | TRBV5-1 | TGCGCCAGCACCTCCCGCGCCACGGGACTAGCGGGAAGTGAGCAGTTCTTC | CASTSRATGLAGSEQFF
TRBJ2-2 | TRBD1 | NA | TRBV6-5 | TGTGCCAGCAGCCGGGACAGGGGGAACACCGGGGAGCTGTTTTTT | CASSRDRGNTGELFF
TRBJ2-3 | TRBD1 | NA | TRBV6-5 | TGTGCCAGCAGTTCCGGGACAGGGCCAGATACGCAGTATTTT | CASSSGTGPDTQYF